The following is a T cell receptor beta chain sequence with its context. What it recognizes is unknown. These data come from a study of T cell responses to AZD1222 COVID-19 vaccine. Regarding the study as a whole: Repertoire samples came only from after the peak T cell response.

CDR3 size: 16 residues. With V trimmed by 4 bases and J by 0 bases, 6 bases remained unmatched. The germline V gene has CDR1 PRHDT and CDR2 FYEKMQ (reference sequence). Profiling relied on immunoSEQ multiplex PCR, and the TCRdb table lists in-frame clones only, not all of them. Of about 150,000 clones detected, about nine tenths appear once; the ten largest clones hold less than 2%. The genes are TRBV13 and TRBJ1-3; 7 bases match TRBD1. The input for sequencing was peripheral blood, taken on day 0 of AZD1222 vaccination. The source is an adult in good health. CDR3: CASSSDRNNSGNTIYF. The DNA for the CDR3 is TGTGCCAGCAGCTCGGACAGGAACAACTCTGGAAACACCATATATTTT.